Below, 23 T cell receptor beta chains from the same sample are listed, as sequenced in a study of blood T cell repertoires in COVID-19. The method was immunoSEQ multiplex PCR; TCRdb's version includes in-frame clones alone and lacks a portion of them. Of 450,000 to 600,000 clones listed, roughly 87% were seen once; the top ten hold 0.65% to 0.9%. The sample taken for sequencing was PBMCs or T cells enriched from blood (not recorded which). The receptor source for this set is a woman aged 18-29 years who had recovered from COVID-19.

This sequence joins TRBV27 and TRBJ1-1, with D possibly matching TRBD1 (6 bases). The CDR3 contains 17 residues. V gave up 6 bases and J gave up 0 bases, with 20 bases separating them. Germline V CDR1 and CDR2: MNHEY, SMNVEV (reference sequence). The CDR3 sequence: CASRLRTEARMNTEAFF. CDR3 sequence (DNA): TGTGCCAGCAGACTCCGGACAGAAGCGAGAATGAACACTGAAGCTTTCTTT.

The sample holds a few counts of this clone. This chain uses TRBV5-5 with TRBJ2-3; D gene ambiguous. The CDR3 extends over 14 amino acids. Trimming pared 2 bases from V and 2 bases from J, leaving 9 bases between. Germline loops: CDR1 SGHKS, CDR2 YYEKEE (reference sequence). The CDR3 region is CASSFWAYTDTQYF. The DNA for the CDR3 is TGTGCCAGCAGCTTCTGGGCGTACACAGATACGCAGTATTTT.

This chain links TRBV4-1 with TRBJ1-5; D remains unclear. V was pared by 0 bases and J by 6 bases, with 6 bases between. The germline V gene encodes CDR1 MGHRA and CDR2 YSYEKL. The CDR3 loop spans 13 amino acids. CDR3 loop: CASSQDSRQPQHF. Here the CDR3 DNA reads TGCGCCAGCAGCCAAGATTCGCGTCAGCCCCAGCATTTT.

This clone was counted a few times. V and J are TRBV7-8 and TRBJ2-1, with 11 positions matching TRBD2. Germline V lookup: CDR1 SGHVS, CDR2 FQNEAQ. This CDR3 comprises 16 residues. J was trimmed by 9 bases and V by 2 bases; bases with no gene match: 9. The CDR3 nucleotides read TGTGCCAGCAGCTTATCTCCTAGCGGGGGGTTCAGTGAGCAGTTCTTC. Its protein is CASSLSPSGGFSEQFF.

The V gene is TRBV12-5, the J gene TRBJ2-2; tentative D call: TRBD2 (5 bases). V lost 4 bases and J lost 3, with 15 bases in between. This CDR3 has 16 residues. CDR1 is LGHNT, CDR2 FRNRAP, per germline. The CDR3 DNA sequence: TGTGCTAGTGGTTCCCGGGGAGAAACGGACACCGGGGAGCTGTTTTTT. This encodes CASGSRGETDTGELFF.

The chain couples TRBV19 to TRBJ2-1; 10 nucleotides agree with TRBD2. Germline loops: CDR1 LNHDA, CDR2 SQIVND (reference sequence). This CDR3 contains 17 residues. V lost 3 bases and J lost 0; bases outside the gene matches: 5. CDR3 sequence: CASSMGAGGFSYNEQFF. The CDR3 DNA reads as TGTGCCAGTAGTATGGGAGCGGGGGGGTTCTCCTACAATGAGCAGTTCTTC.

V and J are TRBV7-9 and TRBJ2-7; weak D call: TRBD2 (6 bases). Germline lookup yields CDR1 SEHNR and CDR2 FQNEAQ (reference sequence). The CDR3 contains 15 residues. Deletions cut 4 bases from V and 1 base from J, with 14 bases between. The chain's CDR3 is CASSSTGTPSYEQYF. In DNA form, the CDR3 reads TGTGCCAGCAGCTCGACCGGGACTCCTTCCTACGAGCAGTACTTC.

This clone was recorded only once. The V gene is TRBV12-5, the J gene TRBJ1-1; tentative D call: TRBD1 (5 bases). The CDR3 has 19 amino acids. Germline V gene data show CDR1 as LGHNT and CDR2 as FRNRAP. V lost 0 bases, J lost 3 bases, and 23 bases lay in between. CDR3 nucleotides: TGTGCTAGTGGTTTGGTTATTCCTGTCCGGGACTCTTGGGACACTGAAGCTTTCTTT. The encoded protein is CASGLVIPVRDSWDTEAFF.

The genes are TRBV25-1 and TRBJ1-1; the D gene is possibly TRBD1 (5 bases). Germline V gives CDR1 MGHDK, CDR2 SYGVNS. The V end was cut by 1 base, the J end by 1 base, with 10 bases between. The CDR3 is made up of 15 amino acids. The CDR3 coding sequence is TGTGCCAGCAGTGAATTAGGGGCGGCGAACACTGAAGCTTTCTTT. It encodes CASSELGAANTEAFF.

Comments on this clone: This may stem from a read error, because a much larger clone lies one nucleotide away. The V call is TRBV4-2, the J call TRBJ1-3; D is unresolved. The CDR3 runs 11 residues. V lost 7 bases and J 4 bases, leaving 5 bases between the germline ends. Per the germline V gene, CDR1 is LGHNA and CDR2 is YNFKEQ. CDR3 sequence (DNA): TGTGCCAGCACGGCAGGAAACACCATATATTTT. It codes for CASTAGNTIYF.

J is TRBJ2-7 and V is TRBV28; 16 bases agree with TRBD2. Germline V CDR1 and CDR2: MDHEN, SYDVKM. The ends lost 4 bases at V and 7 bases at J; junction bases unmatched: 10. The CDR3 is made up of 17 amino acids. Here the CDR3 DNA reads TGTGCCAGCAGTTCTCCGGGACTAGCGGGGGGGCCATTAGAGCAGTACTTC. Translation: CASSSPGLAGGPLEQYF.

The CDR3 nucleotides are TGTGCCAGCCACCACAGAAACACTGAAGCTTTCTTT. Protein product: CASHHRNTEAFF. This chain links TRBV6-4 with TRBJ1-1; no clear D gene. Germline V gene data show CDR1 as MRHNA and CDR2 as SNTAGT. The CDR3 totals 12 residues. Trimming took 8 bases from V and 2 from J, leaving 9 bases between them.

This chain uses TRBV5-1 with TRBJ1-1, with 7 bases aligning to TRBD1. Germline CDR1 reads SGHRS; CDR2 reads YFSETQ. V dropped 6 bases and J dropped 3; count of bases not matched to a gene: 2. The CDR3 consists of 12 residues. The chain's CDR3 is CASNTGDTEAFF. The CDR3 bases are TGCGCCAGCAACACAGGGGACACTGAAGCTTTCTTT.

This clone was recorded a few times. This CDR3 is also generated by other DNA sequences in the sample. The V gene is TRBV2, the J gene TRBJ2-5; perhaps TRBD1 as D (6 bases). In germline, CDR1 is SNHLY, CDR2 FYNNEI. This CDR3 contains 13 residues. The V and J ends lost 8 bases and 4 bases respectively, with 14 bases between them. The CDR3 here is CASLRGAGETQYF. The CDR3 bases are TGTGCCAGCCTCAGGGGCGCCGGAGAGACCCAGTACTTC.

The chain is built from TRBV6-1 and TRBJ2-4, with a tentative D call TRBD1 (6 bases). The V gene lost 3 bases and the J gene lost 10 bases, with 19 bases spanning the gap. The CDR3 has 15 residues. Germline V gives CDR1 MNHNS, CDR2 SASEGT. The DNA of the CDR3 is TGTGCCAGCAGTGACCCCGATAGACAGGATTCTATTCAGTACTTC. It codes for CASSDPDRQDSIQYF.

The rearrangement links TRBV2 to TRBJ1-6; D is unresolved. Germline V gene sequence: CDR1 SNHLY, CDR2 FYNNEI. The CDR3 is made up of 15 amino acids. V lost 0 bases to trimming and J lost 0 bases, with 3 bases between them. CDR3 nucleotide sequence: TGTGCCAGCAGTGAAGCTAGCTCCTATAATTCACCCCTCCACTTT. This gives the protein CASSEASSYNSPLHF.

This chain connects TRBV7-6 to TRBJ2-3; tentative D call: TRBD1 (6 bases). Per germline, CDR1 SGHVS and CDR2 FNYEAQ. CDR3 length: 18 residues. With 5 bases removed from V and 2 bases from J, the gap between germline ends came to 23 bases. The CDR3, as DNA: TGTGCCAGCAGCCTGGGGTTTCTGGGTCAGGGGTTCACAGATACGCAGTATTTT. Translating gives CASSLGFLGQGFTDTQYF. Using reference TRBV7-6 and TRBJ2-3 for the parts outside the CDR3, the full variable domain is GAGVSQSPRYKVTKRGQDVALRCDPISGHVSLYWYRQALGQGPEFLTYFNYEAQQDKSGLPNDRFSAERPEGSISTLTIQRTEQRDSAMYRCASSLGFLGQGFTDTQYFGPGTRLTVL.

This chain joins TRBV5-1 and TRBJ1-5; TRBD1 might be the D (5 bases). Germline CDR1 reads SGHRS; CDR2 reads YFSETQ. CDR3 length: 20 amino acids. V lost 0 bases, J lost 6 bases, and 28 bases lay in between. This CDR3 reads CASSLDGAGLKVGALQPQHF. In DNA form, the CDR3 reads TGCGCCAGCAGCTTGGATGGGGCAGGACTAAAGGTAGGGGCCCTTCAGCCCCAGCATTTT.

Written as DNA, the CDR3 is TGTGCCTGGAGTAGGACAGTTAACTATGGCTACACCTTC. It specifies CAWSRTVNYGYTF. The chain links TRBV30 to TRBJ1-2, with D perhaps matching TRBD1 (6 bases). The CDR3 consists of 13 residues. V lost 2 bases and J lost 1, with 8 bases in between. Per the germline V gene, CDR1 is GTSNPN and CDR2 is SVGIG (reference sequence). Full variable domain (missing parts from reference TRBV30 and TRBJ1-2): SQTIHQWPATLVQPVGSPLSLECTVEGTSNPNLYWYRQAAGRGLQLLFYSVGIGQISSEVPQNLSASRPQDRQFILSSKKLLLSDSGFYLCAWSRTVNYGYTFGSGTRLTVV.

The rearrangement uses TRBV30 and TRBJ1-1, with D perhaps matching TRBD1 (5 bases). CDR1 and CDR2 from the germline V gene are GTSNPN and SVGIG (reference sequence). The CDR3 is 12 amino acids. Trimming removed 5 bases from V and 2 bases from J, with 9 bases in between. CDR3 in DNA: TGTGCCTGGGACAGAGCAAACACTGAAGCTTTCTTT. Translating gives CAWDRANTEAFF.

The chain links TRBV2 to TRBJ2-5, with 11 nucleotides matching TRBD2. The germline V gene encodes CDR1 SNHLY and CDR2 FYNNEI. The junction had 18 bases not matched to a gene; V was cut back by 7 bases and J by 2 bases. The CDR3 totals 19 residues. As DNA, the CDR3 is TGTGCCAGCACTTCCGGAAGGCTAGCGGGGGGCCAACTTCAAGAGACCCAGTACTTC. It yields the protein CASTSGRLAGGQLQETQYF.

V usage is TRBV2 and J usage is TRBJ1-4, with 7 positions matching TRBD1. Germline CDR1 reads SNHLY; CDR2 reads FYNNEI. CDR3 size: 14 residues. The trim removed 6 bases at V and 4 bases at J, leaving 5 bases unmatched. DNA of the CDR3: TGTGCCAGCAGGGAGGGACAGAGTAATGAAAAACTGTTTTTT. Protein: CASREGQSNEKLFF.

This clone was observed a single time. This sequence joins TRBV2 and TRBJ2-4; weak D call: TRBD1 (5 bases). V lost 6 bases and J 0 bases, leaving 12 bases between the germline ends. CDR1 is SNHLY, CDR2 FYNNEI, per germline. The CDR3 covers 15 residues. CDR3 sequence: CASSVDRLAKNIQYF. CDR3 nucleotides: TGTGCCAGCAGCGTTGACAGATTAGCCAAAAACATTCAGTACTTC.